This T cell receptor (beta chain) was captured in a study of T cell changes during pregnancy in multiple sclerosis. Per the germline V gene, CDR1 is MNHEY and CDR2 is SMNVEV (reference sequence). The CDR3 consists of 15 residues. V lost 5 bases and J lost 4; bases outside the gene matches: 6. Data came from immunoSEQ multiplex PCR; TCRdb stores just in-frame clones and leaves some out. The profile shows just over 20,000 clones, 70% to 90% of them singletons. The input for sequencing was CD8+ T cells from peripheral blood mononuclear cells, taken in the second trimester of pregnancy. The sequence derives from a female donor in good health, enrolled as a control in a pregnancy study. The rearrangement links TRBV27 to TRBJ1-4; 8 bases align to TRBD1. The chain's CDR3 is CASSPWTGFNEKLFF. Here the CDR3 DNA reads TGTGCCAGCAGTCCGTGGACAGGGTTTAATGAAAAACTGTTTTTT.